This T cell receptor beta chain originates from a study of blood T cells in healthy people across ages. Study-level findings and limits: Estimates of diversity drawn from one million T cells were considered underestimates. Unsorted PBMC input precluded a conclusive naive versus antigen-experienced comparison.

Alongside a J-beta primer mix, a sample-barcoded 5' primer served in a second PCR lasting roughly 7 to 11 cycles. A tag from a template-switch adaptor with 12 random nucleotides marked each cDNA molecule. TCRdb ran MiXCR on the 5' RACE reads and lists one entry per CDR3 protein. This table has roughly 1.4 million distinct CDR3 sequences, 45% to 70% appearing once. A remark on this clonotype: As yet, its antigen is unknown.

Donors were systemically healthy Caucasian individuals from Russia aged roughly 6 to 90 years. The ends lost 4 bases at V and 5 bases at J; junction bases unmatched: 9. The CDR3 totals 16 residues. Germline V lookup: CDR1 SGHKS, CDR2 YYEKEE (reference sequence). Sequenced: blood. The receptor comes from a young man in good health. V gene TRBV5-5 combines with J gene TRBJ2-2; TRBD1 matches 9 bases. CDR3 nucleotides: TGTGCCAGCAGCCCGGGACAGGGTAAATCAACCGGGGAGCTGTTTTTT. This sequence encodes CASSPGQGKSTGELFF. The full variable domain, in which reference TRBV5-5 and TRBJ2-2 provide the parts outside the CDR3, is DAGVTQSPTHLIKTRGQQVTLRCSPISGHKSVSWYQQVLGQGPQFIFQYYEKEERGRGNFPDRFSARQFPNYSSELNVNALLLGDSALYLCASSPGQGKSTGELFFGEGSRLTVL.